This T cell receptor beta chain was sequenced for a study of blood T cell repertoires in COVID-19. TCRdb's copy holds only in-frame clones and misses some; the assay was immunoSEQ multiplex PCR. The table has about 320,000 clones, roughly 90% seen once; the top ten hold around 6.6%. V was cut by 4 bases and J by 6 bases, with 11 bases left in between. The CDR3 extends over 13 amino acids. Germline V gene data show CDR1 as SGHTS and CDR2 as YDEGEE. Sequenced material: peripheral blood. V and J are TRBV5-8 and TRBJ2-1, with a weak D call TRBD1 (5 bases). This clonotype was sampled from a man younger than 35 who had recovered from COVID-19. Here the CDR3 reads CASSLDKRNEQFF. DNA for the CDR3: TGTGCCAGCAGCCTGGACAAGCGCAATGAGCAGTTCTTC.